This is a list of T cell receptor beta chains from one sample in a study of blood T cells in healthy people across ages. MiXCR, applied by TCRdb to the 5' RACE reads, yields one record per CDR3 protein. The sample carries roughly 720,000 distinct CDR3 sequences, about 55% recorded once. The source material was blood. The receptors stem from a man aged 80 or over in good health. CDR3s include the opening cysteine and the closing phenylalanine or tryptophan. The D gene is left open where the match is weak. Rows may omit the clone size; those that give it use once, few, many or a size class.

>TRBV5-5|TRBJ1-5|NA|NA
TGTGCCAGCAGCTTGGCGGTCACCGGCAATCAGCCCCAGCATTTT
CASSLAVTGNQPQHF
>TRBV6-1|TRBJ2-1|NA|TRBD1
TGTGCCAGCAGAGGGACAGGGTGGGTCTATGAGCAGTTCTTC
CASRGTGWVYEQFF
>TRBV29-1|TRBJ2-5|NA|TRBD2
TGCAGCGCCGCCCCGACTAGCAGTCAGACCCAGTACTTC
CSAAPTSSQTQYF
>TRBV5-1|TRBJ2-1|NA|NA
TGCGCCAGCAGCTTCTTGAGGGGGAGCCACGAGCAGTTCTTC
CASSFLRGSHEQFF
>TRBV9|TRBJ2-3|NA|NA
TGTGCCAGCAGCGTACGGTGGGACCCCACAGATACGCAGTATTTT
CASSVRWDPTDTQYF
>TRBV10-3|TRBJ1-1|NA|TRBD1
TGTGCCATCAGTGAATGGACAGGGGGAAGGACTGAAGCTTTCTTT
CAISEWTGGRTEAFF
>TRBV25-1|TRBJ2-7|many|TRBD1
TGTGCCAGCAGCCAGGACAGGAGTCAGTACTTC
CASSQDRSQYF
>TRBV9|TRBJ2-7|few|NA
TGTGCCAGCAGCGCCCACCCGGAGCTCAGCTCCTACGAGCAGTACTTC
CASSAHPELSSYEQYF
>TRBV4-1|TRBJ1-2|NA|NA
TGCGCCAGCAGCCAAGGCTCACGAGACTATGGCTACACCTTC
CASSQGSRDYGYTF
>TRBV5-1|TRBJ2-4|few|TRBD2
TGCGCCAGCAGCTTTAGCGGGAGGGCCCAAAACATTCAGTACTTC
CASSFSGRAQNIQYF
>TRBV6-1|TRBJ2-6|few|NA
TGTGCCAGCACCTCACGGGAGAGCTCTGGGGCCAACGTCCTGACTTTC
CASTSRESSGANVLTF
>TRBV10-2|TRBJ2-7|NA|NA
TGCGCCAGCAGTGTAGCCAGGGCCGTCTACAATGAGCAGTACTTC
CASSVARAVYNEQYF
>TRBV6-1|TRBJ1-1|NA|NA
TGTGCCAGCAGTCAGGGAATGAACACTGTAGCTTTCTTT
CASSQGMNTVAFF
>TRBV4-1|TRBJ2-7|few|NA
TGCGCCAGCAGCCAAGATCGTGGAGCGGTTTCCTACGAGCAGTACTTC
CASSQDRGAVSYEQYF
>TRBV2|TRBJ2-4|NA|NA
TGTGCCAGCAGTGGGGAGACCGGGACTTGTCACTTC
CASSGETGTCHF
>TRBV20-1|TRBJ2-1|few|NA
TGCAGTGCCGGGACCAACAACCGTAATGAGCAGTTCTTC
CSAGTNNRNEQFF
>TRBV25-1|TRBJ2-7|NA|TRBD2
TGTGCCAGCAGTGAATATTTCCTAGCGGGAGCCTACGAGCAGTACTTC
CASSEYFLAGAYEQYF
>TRBV12-3/TRBV12-4|TRBJ2-7|NA|NA
TGTGCCAGCGCCGAGGGGGGGGCTTACAATGAGCAGTACTTC
CASAEGGAYNEQYF
>TRBV4-2|TRBJ2-7|NA|TRBD2
TGTGCCAGCAGCCAAGTACAACTAGCGGGAACTAGCTCCTACGAGCAGTACTTC
CASSQVQLAGTSSYEQYF
>TRBV29-1|TRBJ1-1|NA|NA
TGCAGCGTTGAAGTCCCTGTACCGGGGTCCACTGAAGCTTTCTTT
CSVEVPVPGSTEAFF
>TRBV20-1|TRBJ2-1|NA|TRBD2
TGCAGTGCAGATGGGGCTAGCGGGGCCTACAATGAGCAGTTCTTC
CSADGASGAYNEQFF
>TRBV12-3/TRBV12-4|TRBJ1-2|NA|TRBD1
TGTGCCAGCAGTTCCGGGACAGTCTATGGCTACACCTTC
CASSSGTVYGYTF
>TRBV3-1|TRBJ2-1|NA|TRBD2
TGTGCCAGCAGCCAAGGTCGCCCGGGAGGAGGTGATGAGCAGTTCTTC
CASSQGRPGGGDEQFF
>TRBV7-2|TRBJ2-2|NA|TRBD1
TGTGCCAGCAGCCTAGGGACAGGGGCCGGGGAGCTGTTTTTT
CASSLGTGAGELFF
>TRBV30|TRBJ2-7|once|NA
TGTGCCTGGAGTCAGGGGACGGCCGAGCAGTACTTC
CAWSQGTAEQYF
>TRBV7-9|TRBJ2-7|few|TRBD1
TGTGCCAGCAGCTTGGGACAGGGGCCCATCCAGCAGTACTTC
CASSLGQGPIQQYF
>TRBV11-2|TRBJ2-5|many|NA
TGTGCCAGCAGCTTAGAGGGAGTCCAAGAGACCCAGTACTTC
CASSLEGVQETQYF
>TRBV2|TRBJ2-3|NA|TRBD2
TGTGCCAGCAAGACTAGCGGGAGCTCAGATACGCAGTATTTT
CASKTSGSSDTQYF
>TRBV29-1|TRBJ2-1|many|TRBD1
TGCAGCGTGGATGGGAGCTGGCAGGGGGTTAATGAGCAGTTCTTC
CSVDGSWQGVNEQFF
>TRBV3-1|TRBJ2-7|few|TRBD1
TGTGCCAGCAGCCCTAGAAGACAGGGGGTCTACGAGCAGTACTTC
CASSPRRQGVYEQYF
>TRBV20-1|TRBJ1-1|NA|NA
TGCAGTGCTAGAGGGTACGGCACACTGAACACTGAAGCTTTCTTT
CSARGYGTLNTEAFF
>TRBV7-2|TRBJ2-3|NA|NA
TGTGCCAGCAGCTTAGGTGGGGCGCCCGGGGCCTACCTGCACAGATACGCGTATTTT
CASSLGGAPGAYLHRYAYF
>TRBV2|TRBJ1-6|NA|NA
TGTGCCAGCCGAACCCCAAGGAGAACCAATTCACCCCCCCACTTT
CASRTPRRTNSPPHF
>TRBV15|TRBJ1-1|once|NA
TGTGCCACCAGCAGGCAGGTTTTCATGAACACTGAAGCTTTCTTT
CATSRQVFMNTEAFF
>TRBV7-2|TRBJ1-1|few|NA
TGTGCCAGCAGCGCAAACAGGGTAGAAGCTTTCTTT
CASSANRVEAFF
>TRBV29-1|TRBJ2-5|many|TRBD2
TGCAGCGTTACTCGGACTAGCGGGAGTGAGACCCAGTACTTC
CSVTRTSGSETQYF
>TRBV7-2|TRBJ1-2|few|NA
TGTGCCAGCAGCTTAGCACGGGGCGTAATCTTAGGCTACACCTTC
CASSLARGVILGYTF
>TRBV29-1|TRBJ2-1|NA|TRBD2
TGCAGCGTTATGGCGTGGAGGACTAGCGGGAGGGTCGCCTACAATGAGCAGTTCTTC
CSVMAWRTSGRVAYNEQFF
>TRBV9|TRBJ2-3|NA|TRBD2
TGTGCCAGCAGCGGACTAGCCCTTAGCACAGATACGCAGTATTTT
CASSGLALSTDTQYF
>TRBV20-1|TRBJ2-4|many|TRBD1
TGCAGTGCTCTCGGGACAGCCATTAATCTAGCCAAAAACATTCAGTACTTC
CSALGTAINLAKNIQYF
>TRBV9|TRBJ2-1|once|NA
TGTGCCAGCAGCCCCCAGGGGTTCTCCTACAATGAGCAGTTCTTC
CASSPQGFSYNEQFF
>TRBV20-1|TRBJ2-4|few|TRBD2
TGCAGTGCTAGAGATCCGAATAGCGGGGTAAAAAACATTCAGTACTTC
CSARDPNSGVKNIQYF
>TRBV20-1|TRBJ2-7|NA|NA
TGCAGTGCTAGAGGGGTAGGGGAAAACGAGCAGTACTTC
CSARGVGENEQYF
>TRBV18|TRBJ2-7|many|NA
TGTGCCAGCTCCCCCGCGTCGGGGGCGCGCGAGCAGTACTTC
CASSPASGAREQYF
>TRBV20-1|TRBJ2-7|NA|TRBD2
TGCAGTGCTAGTTCCCTGACTAGCAACGAGCAGTACTTC
CSASSLTSNEQYF
>TRBV20-1|TRBJ1-6|NA|NA
TGCAGTGCTCCCGGAGGGAGCTCCTATAATTCACCCCTCCACTTT
CSAPGGSSYNSPLHF
>TRBV2|TRBJ2-1|NA|TRBD2
TGTGCCAGCATGGGCTCTAGCGGGGACGATGAGCAGTTCTTC
CASMGSSGDDEQFF
>TRBV12-3/TRBV12-4|TRBJ2-7|few|TRBD2
TGTGCCAGCAGTTTAGGCGGGAGGGCCGAGCAGTACTTC
CASSLGGRAEQYF
>TRBV27|TRBJ2-3|NA|NA
TGTGCCAGCAGTACACGCTTAAGGGCGGGCTCAGATACGCAGTATTTT
CASSTRLRAGSDTQYF
>TRBV6-5|TRBJ2-3|NA|NA
TGTGCCAGCAGACCTAACGGCGACTACTTCCACAGATACGCGTATTTT
CASRPNGDYFHRYAYF
>TRBV3-1|TRBJ1-2|few|NA
TGTGCCAGCAGCCAAGTCTCCTATGGCTACACCTTC
CASSQVSYGYTF
>TRBV12-3/TRBV12-4|TRBJ2-1|NA|NA
TGTGCCAGCGGATTACTGGCGGGCGTCTTCCACAATGAGCAGTTCTTC
CASGLLAGVFHNEQFF
>TRBV3-1|TRBJ2-1|NA|NA
TGTGCCAGCAGCCAAAGGCAGGGGATTGGGGAGCAGTTCTTC
CASSQRQGIGEQFF
>TRBV27|TRBJ2-7|NA|NA
TGTGCCAGCAGTTCTGTGACTCTAGCCAAAAACATTCGGTACTTC
CASSSVTLAKNIRYF
>TRBV3-1|TRBJ2-5|few|TRBD1
TGTGCCAGCAGGGACAGGGGCGGGGAGACCCAGTACTTC
CASRDRGGETQYF
>TRBV24-1|TRBJ2-5|NA|NA
TGTGCCACCAGTGACACAAGGAAGGGCCGGGAGACCCAGTACTTC
CATSDTRKGRETQYF
>TRBV5-1|TRBJ2-6|NA|NA
TGCGCCAGCAGCTTGGCCGGCGGCACCAGCTCTGGGGCCAACGTCCTGACTTTC
CASSLAGGTSSGANVLTF
>TRBV6-5|TRBJ2-4|NA|TRBD2
TGTGCCAGCGGGAGACTAGCGGGGGAGGAGTACTTC
CASGRLAGEEYF
>TRBV10-3|TRBJ1-1|once|NA
TGTGCCATCAGTGAGTCCAGGACTGTTTTAGCTGAAGCTTTCTTT
CAISESRTVLAEAFF